This T cell receptor (beta chain) was retrieved from a study of T cell changes during pregnancy in multiple sclerosis. This CDR3 is built from 14 residues. Germline lookup yields CDR1 MGHRA and CDR2 YSYEKL. V gave up 1 base and J gave up 6 bases; unmatched junction bases: 3. Some clones are missing from TCRdb's copy, which holds only in-frame ones; the method was immunoSEQ multiplex PCR. The data show tens of thousands of clones, 88% seen once. The gene calls are TRBV4-1 and TRBJ2-3; TRBD2 aligns across 8 bases. Sequenced here: peripheral blood, sampled in the first trimester of pregnancy. The receptor was derived from a female donor with multiple sclerosis, enrolled in a pregnancy study. CDR3 coding DNA: TGCGCCAGCAGCCAAGTCCCGGGGGGGGATACGCAGTATTTT. Its translation is CASSQVPGGDTQYF.